These T cell receptor beta chains were read from a single sample in a study of a mutant IDH1 vaccine in newly diagnosed glioma. Their specific antigens are unknown. The data were produced by immunoSEQ multiplex PCR, yet TCRdb's version contains in-frame clones alone and is incomplete. Altogether around 60,000 clones are present, 85% being singletons, with the ten largest covering approximately 3.8%. This material consisted of PBMCs, taken from a glioma patient whose treatment included an IDH1 peptide vaccine. The receptors were sampled from a man aged 25 to 40 with glioma. Both conserved end residues are part of each CDR3. A clone size is listed for some rows: how often the clone was seen (once, few, many), or a class if it is expanded.

j_call	v_call	clone_size	cdr3_aa
TRBJ1-4	TRBV4-1	-	CASSGQGFREKLFF
TRBJ2-2	TRBV13	once	CASRGLATGELFF
TRBJ2-3	TRBV6-5	-	CASSYSRLGSTGTQYF
TRBJ1-6	TRBV11-2	-	CASSYTLGQGYNSPLHF
TRBJ1-4	TRBV6-1	-	CASSPLGFPEKLFF
TRBJ2-3	TRBV5-4	-	CASSLRTRGRGTDTQYF
TRBJ2-1	TRBV5-1	-	CASSYRVGSSYNEQFF
TRBJ2-7	TRBV5-1	-	CASSPRTGISPSRYEQYF
TRBJ2-3	TRBV5-1	-	CASSPERSTDTQYF
TRBJ1-1	TRBV2	-	CASGPGEDVTEAFF
TRBJ1-2	TRBV28	-	CASRPPSGHGYTF
TRBJ2-2	TRBV18	-	CASSPWAPGPGELFF
TRBJ1-4	TRBV9	-	CASSVEGNHEKLFF
TRBJ2-7	TRBV6-1	-	CASRGDMSYEQYF
TRBJ1-2	TRBV7-7	-	CAIGADYGYTF
TRBJ2-7	TRBV2	-	CASSEISSDYEQYF
TRBJ2-3	TRBV11-3	-	CASSTGQGRVTDTQYF
TRBJ1-5	TRBV2	-	CASTVHSNQPQHF
TRBJ2-7	TRBV5-1	-	CASSGGDEQYF
TRBJ2-5	TRBV6-1	-	CASSEGVGSGGLETQYF
TRBJ1-3	TRBV2	-	CASRQDLSGNTIYF
TRBJ2-1	TRBV7-6	-	CASSSGTGYYNEQFF
TRBJ1-2	TRBV14	-	CASSQDPGSNYGYTF
TRBJ2-4	TRBV9	-	CASSVGDSVLAKNIQYF
TRBJ1-4	TRBV25-1	-	CASILGAGPEKLFF
TRBJ2-1	TRBV7-9	-	CASSSITGGEQFF
TRBJ2-7	TRBV11-2	-	CASSLIWSHDHEQYF
TRBJ1-2	TRBV28	-	CASSYRSQGGGYTF
TRBJ2-1	TRBV4-1	-	CASSQGVTEYNEQFF
TRBJ2-1	TRBV29-1	-	CSVLSGGVYDNEQFF
TRBJ2-4	TRBV7-2	-	CASSQRDRGKNIQYF
TRBJ2-1	TRBV4-2	-	CASSQVGQSSYNEQFF
TRBJ1-5	TRBV28	-	CASSLPDRDSNQPQHF
TRBJ1-6	TRBV18	-	CASSPGSYNSPLHF
TRBJ1-1	TRBV2	-	CASSRQGDTEAFF
TRBJ2-2	TRBV5-1	once	CASSPGHITNTGELFF
TRBJ2-7	TRBV27	once	CASSRQIRPYEQYF
TRBJ1-3	TRBV9	-	CASSVGSSGNTIYF
TRBJ2-3	TRBV19	-	CASSGGLAGGDTQYF
TRBJ2-3	TRBV5-1	-	CASSLAVTGTDTQYF
TRBJ2-1	TRBV5-5	-	CASSWGGLTSGNEQFF
TRBJ2-7	TRBV27	once	CASSPSAGGYEQYF
TRBJ1-4	TRBV7-8	-	CASSLRTASTNEKLFF
TRBJ1-2	TRBV14	-	CASSHPGLSPWDGYTF
TRBJ1-1	TRBV7-8	-	CASSSFSLNTEAFF
TRBJ1-5	TRBV30	-	CAWSPGQGVRQPQHF